These 15 T cell receptor beta chains were sequenced from one sample in a study of CD8+ T cells in alopecia areata. The treatment is: oral pan-JAK inhibitor, 5-10 mg twice daily. Sequencing used cDNA as its template, made by extracting RNA and reverse transcribing it. Some clones are missing from TCRdb's copy, which holds only in-frame ones; the method was immunoSEQ multiplex PCR. Among about 210,000 clones listed, roughly two fifths were seen once. This specimen was CD4+ T cells sorted from blood, taken at roughly week 36, from a patient treated with tofacitinib. The receptors originated from a human donor with alopecia areata.

The chain is built from TRBV9 and TRBJ2-2; 8 bases fit TRBD1. J gave up 3 bases and V 4 bases, and 11 bases lay outside the gene matches. This CDR3 contains 17 residues. In germline, CDR1 is SGDLS, CDR2 YYNGEE. The CDR3 DNA sequence: TGTGCCAGCAGCATGAGGACAGGGCGGGCGGACACCGGGGAGCTGTTTTTT. It yields the protein CASSMRTGRADTGELFF.

The chain employs TRBV28 and TRBJ2-7; 8 bases match TRBD2. Germline CDR1 and CDR2: MDHEN and SYDVKM. CDR3 length: 13 amino acids. The J segment lost 3 bases and the V segment lost 5 bases, leaving 3 bases of the junction unmatched. DNA for the CDR3: TGTGCCAGCAGTACGGGAGGGGGCTACGAGCAGTACTTC. The encoded protein is CASSTGGGYEQYF. The full variable domain, its missing parts supplied by reference TRBV28 and TRBJ2-7, is DVKVTQSSRYLVKRTGEKVFLECVQDMDHENMFWYRQDPGLGLRLIYFSYDVKMKEKGDIPEGYSVSREKKERFSLILESASTNQTSMYLCASSTGGGYEQYFGPGTRLTVT.

The J gene is TRBJ2-7, the V gene TRBV5-4; D might be TRBD1 (8 bases). V was trimmed by 4 bases and J by 2 bases, leaving 19 bases between them. From germline, CDR1 is SGHNT and CDR2 YYREEE (reference sequence). CDR3 length: 16 amino acids. The CDR3 nucleotides read TGTGCCAGCAGCCCTGGACAGGGAGGGAACACCTACGAGCAGTACTTC. Translated: CASSPGQGGNTYEQYF. Variable domain in full (rest from reference TRBV5-4 and TRBJ2-7): ETGVTQSPTHLIKTRGQQVTLRCSSQSGHNTVSWYQQALGQGPQFIFQYYREEENGRGNFPPRFSGLQFPNYSSELNVNALELDDSALYLCASSPGQGGNTYEQYFGPGTRLTVT.

This chain connects TRBV9 to TRBJ1-1, with D maybe TRBD1 (6 bases). Trimming cost V 2 bases and J 6 bases, with 14 bases left between them. This CDR3 spans 14 amino acids. Germline assignment: CDR1 SGDLS and CDR2 YYNGEE. CDR3 region: CASSVISGVPEAFF. CDR3 DNA sequence: TGTGCCAGCAGCGTTATATCAGGGGTCCCTGAAGCTTTCTTT.

The chain uses TRBV7-9 and TRBJ2-7, with TRBD2 as a possible D gene (6 bases). The CDR3 extends over 14 amino acids. Deletions cut 3 bases from V and 6 bases from J, with 15 bases between. Germline CDR1 and CDR2: SEHNR and FQNEAQ (reference sequence). The CDR3 loop reads CASSLEVAGTEQYF. CDR3 nucleotide sequence: TGTGCCAGCAGCTTGGAGGTTGCGGGGACCGAGCAGTACTTC.

This clone was seen a few times. The chain couples TRBV19 to TRBJ2-2; TRBD1 agrees at 9 bases. Looked up from germline, CDR1 is LNHDA and CDR2 is SQIVND (reference sequence). V was clipped by 6 bases and J by 4 bases; unmatched bases: 6. The CDR3 consists of 15 residues. The CDR3 nucleotides are TGTGCCAGTAGGCCTGGGACAGGGAGCACCGGGGAGCTGTTTTTT. It encodes CASRPGTGSTGELFF. Looking up the rest from reference TRBV19 and TRBJ2-2 gives the full variable domain: DGGITQSPKYLFRKEGQNVTLSCEQNLNHDAMYWYRQDPGQGLRLIYYSQIVNDFQKGDIAEGYSVSREKKESFPLTVTSAQKNPTAFYLCASRPGTGSTGELFFGEGSRLTVL.

This chain connects TRBV7-2 to TRBJ2-7, with 8 nucleotides matching TRBD2. Losses at the gene ends were 3 bases for V and 4 bases for J; bases not matched to a gene: 8. The germline V gene has CDR1 SGHTA and CDR2 FQGNSA. CDR3 length: 15 amino acids. The CDR3 DNA follows: TGTGCCAGCAGCTTCAGATCCAGCGGGAGTTACGAGCAGTACTTC. Translating gives CASSFRSSGSYEQYF.

This chain uses TRBV20-1 with TRBJ2-7; the match to TRBD2 covers 10 bases. V gave up 5 bases and J gave up 7 bases; unmatched junction bases: 2. Germline CDR1 is DFQATT and CDR2 is SNEGSKA (reference sequence). This CDR3 is 11 amino acids long. In DNA, the CDR3 is TGCAGTGCTGCGGGACTAGCGGAGCAGTACTTC. Amino acids: CSAAGLAEQYF.

This clone came up a few times. The chain couples TRBV29-1 to TRBJ2-5; tentative D call: TRBD1 (6 bases). The CDR3 totals 12 residues. Trimming took 4 bases from V and 5 from J, leaving 11 bases between them. Looked up from germline, CDR1 is SQVTM and CDR2 is ANQGSEA. The CDR3 bases are TGCAGCGTTGGTGTTCAGGGGGAGACCCAGTACTTC. Its protein is CSVGVQGETQYF.

V and J are TRBV6-4 and TRBJ2-2; 8 bases map to TRBD1. The CDR3 contains 14 residues. From germline, CDR1 is MRHNA and CDR2 SNTAGT. Trimming took 11 bases from V and 4 from J; bases not matched to a gene: 9. The CDR3 DNA sequence: TGTGCCGCTGGAGGCAGGGGGCCCACCGGGGAGCTGTTTTTT. Its translation is CAAGGRGPTGELFF.

On this clone: Other DNA sequences in this sample translate to the same CDR3. The chain combines TRBV5-1 with TRBJ2-7, with no clear D. V shed 4 bases and J shed 3 bases, with 8 bases lying between them. The germline gives CDR1 SGHRS, CDR2 YFSETQ. The CDR3 spans 12 residues. CDR3 sequence reads: CASSPAGYEQYF. The CDR3, as DNA: TGCGCCAGCAGCCCAGCCGGCTACGAGCAGTACTTC.

The chain employs TRBV5-1 and TRBJ1-2; D is unresolved. The V end was cut by 2 bases, the J end by 10 bases, with 6 bases between. This CDR3 is 10 amino acids long. The germline V gene has CDR1 SGHRS and CDR2 YFSETQ. CDR3 sequence reads: CASSFETYTF. Here the CDR3 DNA reads TGCGCCAGCAGCTTCGAGACCTACACCTTC.

This clone was recorded only once. The chain employs TRBV30 and TRBJ1-1, with 12 nucleotides matching TRBD1. From germline, CDR1 is GTSNPN and CDR2 SVGIG (reference sequence). V lost 5 bases to trimming and J lost 3 bases; unmatched junction nucleotides: 10. The CDR3 loop spans 16 amino acids. The CDR3: CAWVDGTGGYYTEAFF. CDR3 coding DNA: TGTGCCTGGGTAGACGGGACAGGGGGCTACTACACTGAAGCTTTCTTT.

The gene calls are TRBV9 and TRBJ2-3; 10 positions match TRBD2. Germline V lookup: CDR1 SGDLS, CDR2 YYNGEE. The V segment lost 0 bases and the J segment 3 bases; nucleotides outside the gene matches: 4. This CDR3 comprises 16 residues. The CDR3 sequence is CASSVGASGRTDTQYF. CDR3 coding DNA: TGTGCCAGCAGCGTAGGCGCTAGCGGGAGAACAGATACGCAGTATTTT.

The rearrangement uses TRBV7-2 and TRBJ1-1, with D hard to call. V lost 3 bases, J lost 3 bases, and 11 bases lay in between. The CDR3 totals 14 residues. In germline, CDR1 is SGHTA, CDR2 FQGNSA. For the CDR3, the DNA is TGTGCCAGCAGCTTGGAAAGGGTATACACTGAAGCTTTCTTT. Its translation is CASSLERVYTEAFF.